This T cell receptor (beta chain) was sequenced during a study of blood T cells in healthy people across ages. Study-level findings and limits: Older age coincided with a roughly linear decline in TCR beta diversity per million T cells.

Worth noting for this clonotype: The antigen remains unidentified.

Researchers isolated at least 7 million PBMCs per sample. Alongside a J-beta primer mix, a sample-barcoded 5' primer served in a second PCR lasting 7 to 11 cycles. All cDNA molecules were each tagged by a template-switch adaptor with 12 random nucleotides. MiXCR, run by TCRdb on the 5' RACE reads, gives a single entry per CDR3 protein. Here the sample spans roughly 2 million distinct CDR3 sequences, around half being singletons. Unmatched junction bases numbered 7, after V lost 3 bases and J lost 3 bases. The CDR3 runs to 16 residues. In germline, CDR1 is ENHRY, CDR2 SYGVKD. The receptor was isolated from a woman aged 40 to 50 in good health. The sequenced material came from blood. The rearrangement joins TRBV10-3 to TRBJ1-5, with TRBD1 identical over 8 bases. The CDR3 region is CAISETSDRVNQPQHF. Here the CDR3 DNA reads TGTGCCATCAGTGAAACTTCGGACAGGGTCAATCAGCCCCAGCATTTT.